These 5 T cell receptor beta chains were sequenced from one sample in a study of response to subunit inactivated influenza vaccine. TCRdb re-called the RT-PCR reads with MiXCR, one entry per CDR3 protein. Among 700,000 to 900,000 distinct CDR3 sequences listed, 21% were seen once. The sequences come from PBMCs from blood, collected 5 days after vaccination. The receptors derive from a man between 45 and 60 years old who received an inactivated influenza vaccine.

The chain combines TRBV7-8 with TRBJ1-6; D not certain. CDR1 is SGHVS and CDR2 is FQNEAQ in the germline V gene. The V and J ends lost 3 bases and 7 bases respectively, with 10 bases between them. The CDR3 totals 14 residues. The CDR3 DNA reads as TGTGCCAGCAGCTTGGCACGGAGGAATTCACCCCTCCACTTT. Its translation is CASSLARRNSPLHF.

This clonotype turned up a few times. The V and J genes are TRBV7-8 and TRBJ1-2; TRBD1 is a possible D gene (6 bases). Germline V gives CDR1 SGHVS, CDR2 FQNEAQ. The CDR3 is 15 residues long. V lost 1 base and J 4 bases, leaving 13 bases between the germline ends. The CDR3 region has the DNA TGTGCCAGCAGCTTAGGGTCAGGGGCCTTCTATGGCTACACCTTC. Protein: CASSLGSGAFYGYTF.

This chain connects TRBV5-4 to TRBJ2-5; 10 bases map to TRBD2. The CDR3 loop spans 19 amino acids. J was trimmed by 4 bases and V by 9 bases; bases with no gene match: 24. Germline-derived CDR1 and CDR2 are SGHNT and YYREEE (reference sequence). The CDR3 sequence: CAMSSGTLAGVWSRETQYF. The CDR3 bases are TGTGCCATGAGCTCCGGGACTCTAGCGGGAGTTTGGTCCAGAGAGACCCAGTACTTC.

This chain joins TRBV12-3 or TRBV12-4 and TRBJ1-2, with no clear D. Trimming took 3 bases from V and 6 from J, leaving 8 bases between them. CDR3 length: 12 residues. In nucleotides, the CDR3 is TGTGCCAGCAGTTTCCTTCAGGATGGCTACACCTTC. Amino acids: CASSFLQDGYTF.

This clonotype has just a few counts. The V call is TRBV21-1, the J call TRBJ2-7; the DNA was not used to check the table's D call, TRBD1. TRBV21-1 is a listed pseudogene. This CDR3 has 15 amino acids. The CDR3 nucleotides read TGTGCCAGCAGCAAAGAGGGCAGGGAAGCCGACGAGCAGTACTTC. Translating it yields CASSKEGREADEQYF.